This TCR beta chain was sequenced for a study of blood T cell repertoires in COVID-19. Study context: Acute and convalescent COVID-19 samples came from the United States, Italy and Spain. The analysed material was cDNA or gDNA that came from T cells, B-cell-depleted T cells, or PBMCs.

The authors' processing: Amplifying reference gene primers gave estimates of nucleated cell counts. Sequencing was performed with immunoSEQ multiplex PCR; in TCRdb, only in-frame clones are kept and a portion is missing. V and J calls and clone size are given by that table; D and trimming were obtained from the DNA. The profile covers approximately 150,000 clones, with approximately 82% appearing a single time and approximately 16% taken by the ten largest. Trimming took 7 bases from V and 2 from J, leaving 11 bases between them. The CDR3 runs to 13 residues. The germline CDR1 and CDR2 sequences are MRHNA and SNTAGT.

The chain has TRBV6-4 and TRBJ1-2; a possible D gene is TRBD1 (5 bases). The specimen sequenced was peripheral blood. This receptor was taken from a human donor with acute or convalescent COVID-19. The donor label of this sample is uncertain. As DNA, the CDR3 is TGTGCCAGCATCAGGGCCCCCAACTATGGCTACACCTTC. Amino acid sequence: CASIRAPNYGYTF.